Each of the 18 T cell receptor beta chains below was sequenced from the same sample in a study of tumor-infiltrating lymphocytes in primary liver carcinoma. Reverse transcription of 500 ng total RNA with a constant-region primer produced TCR beta cDNA. Nested multiplex PCR, run for three rounds with slightly modified ARM-PCR, yielded TCR beta libraries. The first two PCR rounds used TRBV1-TRBV30 primers with a Cbeta primer, about 9 cycles each. TCRdb recomputed calls from the multiplex PCR reads with MiXCR, one row per CDR3 protein. The sample lists about 96,000 distinct CDR3 sequences, 55% to 75% occurring once. For each extraction, RNA and DNA were obtained together from about 20-30 mg of unsorted bulk tissue. Material for sequencing was tumor-adjacent normal liver tissue. These receptors were collected from a man aged 40-55 years with primary liver carcinoma and hepatitis B virus infection.

This clonotype was seen a handful of times. A much larger clone lies a single base off, so this may be a read error. The chain employs TRBV12-3 or TRBV12-4 and TRBJ2-7; maybe TRBD2 (5 bases). CDR3 length: 14 amino acids. The V gene lost 5 bases and the J gene lost 1 base, with 12 bases spanning the gap. CDR3 sequence (DNA): TGTGCCAGCAGTCCCCCAGCGGTGTCCTACGAGCAGTACTTC. Residues: CASSPPAVSYEQYF.

In the case of this clonotype: The junction departs from the called germline gene at one end, perhaps through a read error. This chain connects TRBV6-2 or TRBV6-3 to TRBJ2-2, with unresolved D. CDR1 MNHEY and CDR2 SVGEGT come from the germline V gene. CDR3 size: 13 residues. The CDR3 DNA reads TGTGCCAGCAGTTACCTGAACAACGGGGAGCTGTTTTTT. It is translated as CASSYLNNGELFF.

For this clonotype: A much larger clone lies a single base off, so this may be a read error. The CDR3 nucleotides read TGTGCCAGCTGCCAAGGGGGGACTAGCAACAATGAGCAGTTCTTC. It yields the protein CASCQGGTSNNEQFF. The V gene is TRBV14, the J gene TRBJ2-1; TRBD2 aligns across 9 bases. Germline CDR1 and CDR2: SGHDN and FVKESK. There are 15 residues in the CDR3.

Comment on this clonotype: A much larger clone sits a single nucleotide away, making a read error possible. CDR3 sequence: CASSEKGANYGYTF. CDR3 coding DNA: TGTGCCAGCAGTGAAAAAGGAGCAAACTATGGCTACACCTTC. The chain links TRBV6-1 to TRBJ1-2; D not resolved. Trimming cost V 2 bases and J 2 bases, with 9 bases left between them. The CDR3 contains 14 residues. Germline lookup yields CDR1 MNHNS and CDR2 SASEGT.

A remark on this clonotype: One end of the junction does not line up with germline, which may come from a read error. CDR3 residues: CASSLTSGSGNEQFF. CDR3 nucleotide sequence: TGTGCTAGCAGCTTAACCAGCGGGAGTGGTAATGAGCAGTTCTTC. The V and J genes are TRBV11-2 and TRBJ2-1, with 8 bases lining up with TRBD2. Germline V gives CDR1 SGHAT, CDR2 FQNNGV. This CDR3 is 15 amino acids long.

The J gene is TRBJ2-7, the V gene TRBV7-2; possible D gene TRBD1, 5 bases. Germline CDR1 is SGHTA and CDR2 is FQGNSA. The CDR3 spans 18 residues. V lost 2 bases and J 4 bases, leaving 24 bases between the germline ends. The CDR3 spells CASSLRNLGVDRLYEQYF. The CDR3 DNA reads as TGTGCCAGCAGCTTACGGAATCTAGGGGTGGATCGCCTTTACGAGCAGTACTTC.

The V call is TRBV11-2, the J call TRBJ2-1; unclear D gene. The ends were cut back, 3 bases at V and 9 bases at J, with 21 bases in the middle. Germline-derived CDR1 and CDR2 are SGHAT and FQNNGV. There are 16 residues in the CDR3. CDR3 DNA sequence: TGTGCCAGCAGCTTGGATATCAAACTAACCATGGGTGAGCAGTTCTTC. This encodes CASSLDIKLTMGEQFF.

Regarding this clonotype: A much bigger clone sits one base away, suggesting this may be a read error. The chain links TRBV28 to TRBJ2-5; D ambiguous. Germline-derived CDR1 and CDR2 are MDHEN and SYDVKM. The CDR3 consists of 15 residues. DNA of the CDR3: TGTGCCAGCGGTTTCCGCGCACACCTCCAAGAGACCCAGTACTTC. Its translation is CASGFRAHLQETQYF.

Ten or more counts support this clonotype. The chain is built from TRBV10-3 and TRBJ2-5; 8 bases agree with TRBD1. Unmatched junction bases numbered 9, after V lost 8 bases and J lost 4 bases. Germline V gene data show CDR1 as ENHRY and CDR2 as SYGVKD. CDR3 length: 14 amino acids. The CDR3 nucleotides read TGTGCCATCTCTGATGGACAGGGAGGAGAGACCCAGTACTTC. Amino acids: CAISDGQGGETQYF.

In its sample, this clonotype was seen once. This CDR3 reads CASSHLVVTEQFF. The CDR3 DNA reads as TGCGCCAGCAGCCACTTAGTAGTCACTGAGCAGTTCTTC. The chain links TRBV4-1 to TRBJ2-1; no definite D call. From germline, CDR1 is MGHRA and CDR2 YSYEKL. CDR3 length: 13 residues. V was shortened by 3 bases and J by 9 bases, with 12 bases between the two germline ends.

About this clonotype: At one end the junction does not follow the germline gene, possibly because of a read error. The chain is built from TRBV11-1 and TRBJ2-1; 14 bases match TRBD2. CDR1 is SGHAT and CDR2 is FQDESV in the germline V gene (reference sequence). The CDR3 runs 17 residues. In DNA, the CDR3 is TGTGCCAGCATCCTGGGACTAGCGGGAGAGGTTGACAATGAGCAGCTCTTC. Encoded protein: CASILGLAGEVDNEQLF.

As concerns this clonotype: The junction and the germline gene differ at one end; a read error may be behind it. This CDR3 is CSVATNIGEVFF. CDR3 bases: TGCAGCGTTGCTACAAACATCGGGGAGGTGTTTTTT. The chain employs TRBV29-1 and TRBJ2-2; D may be TRBD2 (6 bases). This CDR3 is built from 12 residues. Germline loops: CDR1 SQVTM, CDR2 ANQGSEA.

V gene TRBV10-3 combines with J gene TRBJ2-3; a weak D match, TRBD2 (5 bases). There are 15 residues in the CDR3. From germline, CDR1 is ENHRY and CDR2 SYGVKD. The V end lost 2 bases, the J end lost 3 bases, and 12 bases lay between the germline ends. The CDR3 spells CAISERVGVTDTQYF. The CDR3 nucleotides read TGTGCCATCAGTGAGAGAGTGGGAGTAACAGATACGCAGTATTTT.

This clonotype was recorded a few times. This chain connects TRBV28 to TRBJ2-1, with D maybe TRBD2 (5 bases). Germline CDR1 is MDHEN and CDR2 is SYDVKM. This CDR3 comprises 14 residues. Deletions cut 8 bases from V and 8 bases from J, with 19 bases between. Here the CDR3 DNA reads TGTGCCAGCCAGGTCGGGATGGCCGTCTATGAGCAGTTCTTC. Its protein product is CASQVGMAVYEQFF.

As concerns this clonotype: One junction end does not reproduce the germline sequence, and a read error may be involved. The chain combines TRBV6-6 with TRBJ1-1; a possible D gene is TRBD1 (6 bases). The CDR3 spans 12 residues. CDR1 is MNHNY and CDR2 is SVGAGI in the germline V gene (reference sequence). The DNA of the CDR3 is TGTGCCCGCAGTTACGGGGACACTGGAGCTTTCTTT. Translation gives CARSYGDTGAFF.

As regards this clonotype: Its ends do not fully match the called genes, so a read error is possible. The chain is built from TRBV11-2 and TRBJ1-4; D is undetermined. Germline V gene sequence: CDR1 SGHAT, CDR2 FQNNGV. The CDR3 contains 13 residues. In DNA form, the CDR3 reads TGTGCCAGCAGTTTAGAACCAAATGAAAAACTGGCTTTT. Residues: CASSLEPNEKLAF.

For this clonotype: This may arise from a read error, as a much more abundant clone is one base away. The chain couples TRBV6-5 to TRBJ2-7; D might be TRBD1 (6 bases). Trimming stripped 0 bases from V and 0 bases from J, with 9 bases between. The CDR3 runs 15 residues. Germline CDR1 reads MNHEY; CDR2 reads SVGAGI. Here the CDR3 reads CASSYSGGSSYEQYF. The CDR3 DNA is TGTGCCAGCAGTTACTCAGGGGGAAGCTCCTACGAGCAGTACTTC.

The V gene is TRBV29-1, the J gene TRBJ2-5, with 9 bases matching TRBD1. V lost 7 bases, J lost 5 bases, and 11 bases stayed unmatched. Germline V gives CDR1 SQVTM, CDR2 ANQGSEA. The CDR3 consists of 14 residues. The CDR3 DNA is TGCAGCGGGACTGGGACAGGGAGTTTGGAGACCCAGTACTTC. Translated: CSGTGTGSLETQYF.